The 25 T cell receptor beta chains listed next were all sequenced from one sample in a study of cytomegalovirus exposure and HLA in healthy donors. Using immunoSEQ multiplex PCR, the repertoire was profiled, and TCRdb retains in-frame clones only, with some absent. The data contain about 130,000 clones, 89% of them seen just once; the ten biggest clones take up around 9%. The sequencing input was PBMCs. These receptors all come from a young woman in good health and CMV-seropositive.

The CDR3, as DNA: TGTGCCAGCAGTGAAAATTACAGGGAGTGGGTAATGGTCGAGCAGTACTTC. Residues: CASSENYREWVMVEQYF. The J gene is TRBJ2-7, the V gene TRBV2; a weak D match, TRBD1 (6 bases). This CDR3 region has 17 residues. V lost 2 bases and J 6 bases, leaving 23 bases between the germline ends. CDR1 is SNHLY and CDR2 is FYNNEI in the germline V gene.

In this sample, this clone turned up a few times. The chain carries TRBV7-9 and TRBJ2-7; TRBD1 agrees at 9 bases. CDR1 and CDR2 from the germline V gene are SEHNR and FQNEAQ (reference sequence). The junction had 10 bases not matched to a gene; V was cut back by 5 bases and J by 2 bases. There are 16 residues in the CDR3. CDR3 sequence: CASSPSRDRAPYEQYF. CDR3 in DNA: TGTGCCAGCAGCCCCTCCCGGGACAGGGCCCCCTACGAGCAGTACTTC.

Note on this clone: Other DNA sequences within the sample encode an identical CDR3. V is TRBV28 and J is TRBJ1-1; D is unresolved. Trimming shortened V by 4 bases and J by 3 bases, and 9 bases separated the two germline ends. The CDR3 totals 13 residues. Per germline, CDR1 MDHEN and CDR2 SYDVKM. This CDR3 reads CASSSRGYTEAFF. The CDR3 region has the DNA TGTGCCAGCAGTTCAAGAGGGTACACTGAAGCTTTCTTT.

A few counts support this clone. This chain's CDR3 is CASSPAGPSYNSPLHF. The CDR3 DNA reads TGTGCCAGCAGCCCCGCGGGGCCATCCTATAATTCACCCCTCCACTTT. The chain employs TRBV28 and TRBJ1-6, with TRBD1 as a possible D gene (5 bases). From germline, CDR1 is MDHEN and CDR2 SYDVKM. Trimming stripped 6 bases from V and 1 base from J, with 13 bases between. The CDR3 consists of 16 residues.

This rearrangement joins TRBV27 to TRBJ2-7; 7 positions match TRBD2. CDR1 MNHEY and CDR2 SMNVEV come from the germline V gene (reference sequence). After removal of 5 bases from V and 3 bases from J, the junction contained 10 bases not matched to a gene. The CDR3 extends over 15 amino acids. CDR3 sequence (DNA): TGTGCCAGCAGTCCTGGGGGGGGTACGATCTACGAGCAGTACTTC. This codes for CASSPGGGTIYEQYF.

The rearrangement joins TRBV19 to TRBJ1-6; the match to TRBD1 covers 7 bases. Germline CDR1 reads LNHDA; CDR2 reads SQIVND (reference sequence). This CDR3 has 19 residues. V lost 4 bases and J lost 0; bases outside the gene matches: 12. The CDR3 protein is CASSSPPDRTSSYNSPLHF. The CDR3 DNA follows: TGTGCCAGTAGTAGCCCCCCGGACAGGACGAGCTCCTATAATTCACCCCTCCACTTT.

V and J are TRBV5-1 and TRBJ2-3, with 8 bases matching TRBD1. The ends lost 2 bases at V and 1 base at J; junction bases unmatched: 12. The CDR3 extends over 18 amino acids. Germline V gene lookup returns CDR1 SGHRS and CDR2 YFSETQ. CDR3 sequence reads: CASSFGQGPRLGTDTQYF. The CDR3 region has the DNA TGCGCCAGCAGCTTTGGACAGGGTCCTCGGCTCGGCACAGATACGCAGTATTTT.

V is TRBV7-8 and J is TRBJ1-2; D is possibly TRBD1 (6 bases). The CDR3 spans 13 residues. Trimming removed 6 bases from V and 4 bases from J, with 12 bases in between. Germline assignment: CDR1 SGHVS and CDR2 FQNEAQ. This chain's CDR3 is CASRPSRGYGYTF. CDR3 nucleotide sequence: TGTGCCAGCAGACCCAGCAGGGGCTATGGCTACACCTTC.

The chain links TRBV2 to TRBJ2-3; D is undetermined. Germline CDR1 is SNHLY and CDR2 is FYNNEI. Trimming pared 2 bases from V and 2 bases from J, leaving 8 bases between. The CDR3 totals 14 residues. This chain's CDR3 is CASSESLSTDTQYF. The CDR3 DNA is TGTGCCAGCAGTGAATCCCTTTCCACAGATACGCAGTATTTT.

The chain couples TRBV7-8 to TRBJ2-1, with TRBD2 matching 16 bases. This CDR3 region has 15 residues. The ends lost 7 bases at V and 12 bases at J; junction bases unmatched: 9. CDR1 is SGHVS, CDR2 FQNEAQ, per germline. The CDR3 protein is CASNPGTSGGVWQFF. The CDR3, as DNA: TGTGCCAGCAACCCTGGGACTAGCGGGGGGGTCTGGCAGTTCTTC.

The J gene is TRBJ1-1, the V gene TRBV9; 7 nucleotides align to TRBD1. Germline V gives CDR1 SGDLS, CDR2 YYNGEE. The CDR3 runs to 14 residues. J was trimmed by 6 bases and V by 0 bases; bases with no gene match: 5. In DNA form, the CDR3 reads TGTGCCAGCAGCGTAGGAGGGGGCAACCCTGAAGCTTTCTTT. It yields the protein CASSVGGGNPEAFF.

The gene calls are TRBV4-1 and TRBJ2-4; D is undetermined. Germline loops: CDR1 MGHRA, CDR2 YSYEKL. The CDR3 has 15 amino acids. V lost 3 bases and J 2 bases, leaving 11 bases between the germline ends. The CDR3 DNA is TGCGCCAGCAGCCAGTTAGAGTTGCCCAAAAACATTCAGTACTTC. Amino acids: CASSQLELPKNIQYF.

V is TRBV7-9 and J is TRBJ1-4; possibly TRBD1 for D (5 bases). CDR1 is SEHNR and CDR2 is FQNEAQ in the germline V gene (reference sequence). The CDR3 contains 13 residues. Trimming removed 4 bases from V and 7 bases from J, with 10 bases in between. The chain's CDR3 is CASSSGLSEKLFF. The CDR3 DNA reads TGTGCCAGCAGCTCAGGGTTGAGTGAAAAACTGTTTTTT. Drawing the rest from reference TRBV7-9 and TRBJ1-4, the complete variable domain is DTGVSQNPRHKITKRGQNVTFRCDPISEHNRLYWYRQTLGQGPEFLTYFQNEAQLEKSRLLSDRFSAERPKGSFSTLEIQRTEQGDSAMYLCASSSGLSEKLFFGSGTQLSVL.

J is TRBJ2-7 and V is TRBV11-2, with D possibly being TRBD1 (6 bases). Trimming removed 1 base from V and 2 bases from J, with 9 bases in between. This CDR3 has 14 amino acids. Germline-derived CDR1 and CDR2 are SGHAT and FQNNGV. CDR3 coding DNA: TGTGCCAGCAGCTTAGTGGACAGTACCTACGAGCAGTACTTC. Protein sequence: CASSLVDSTYEQYF.

The CDR3, as DNA: TGTGCCAGCAGTTTCGGGGGGCTGAATGAGCAGTTCTTC. Encoded protein: CASSFGGLNEQFF. The rearrangement links TRBV11-3 to TRBJ2-1, with a possible D match to TRBD2 (7 bases). Germline V gives CDR1 SGHNT, CDR2 YENEEA. The CDR3 extends over 13 amino acids. With 6 bases removed from V and 7 bases from J, the gap between germline ends came to 13 bases.

CDR3 DNA: TGCAGCGTTGAGGGGGACAGGGGGGACTATGGCTACACCTTC. Its translation: CSVEGDRGDYGYTF. This chain joins TRBV29-1 and TRBJ1-2; 11 bases agree with TRBD1. Germline loops: CDR1 SQVTM, CDR2 ANQGSEA. The CDR3 runs to 14 residues. Trimming removed 3 bases from V and 3 bases from J; junction bases left unmatched: 3.

The genes are TRBV7-6 and TRBJ2-7, with 7 positions matching TRBD1. Trimming removed 5 bases from V and 4 bases from J; junction bases left unmatched: 8. The CDR3 sequence is 14 residues long. The germline gives CDR1 SGHVS, CDR2 FNYEAQ. For the CDR3, the DNA is TGTGCCAGCAGCCCGGGGACAGCTCAATACGAGCAGTACTTC. This encodes CASSPGTAQYEQYF.

The genes are TRBV2 and TRBJ1-4; the match to TRBD1 covers 12 bases. The CDR3 is made up of 16 amino acids. V was pared by 4 bases and J by 8 bases, with 8 bases of the junction left unmatched. In germline, CDR1 is SNHLY, CDR2 FYNNEI. CDR3 DNA: TGTGCCAGCAGTGCCTTTTCCGGGACAGGGGGCGAAAAACTGTTTTTT. The encoded protein is CASSAFSGTGGEKLFF.

The gene calls are TRBV5-5 and TRBJ1-1; no definite D call. Germline values: CDR1 SGHKS, CDR2 YYEKEE (reference sequence). V was trimmed by 2 bases and J by 0 bases, leaving 8 bases between them. The CDR3 is 14 amino acids. Written as DNA, the CDR3 is TGTGCCAGCAGCTTAACCGGGGTGAACACTGAAGCTTTCTTT. Its translation: CASSLTGVNTEAFF.

V and J are TRBV13 and TRBJ2-3, with 8 bases aligning to TRBD1. The CDR3 consists of 14 residues. After removal of 4 bases from V and 3 bases from J, the junction contained 3 bases not matched to a gene. Germline values: CDR1 PRHDT, CDR2 FYEKMQ (reference sequence). The CDR3 here is CASSYGQGTDTQYF. In nucleotides, the CDR3 is TGTGCCAGCAGCTACGGACAGGGAACAGATACGCAGTATTTT.

The rearrangement uses TRBV4-2 and TRBJ1-5; tentative D call: TRBD1 (5 bases). The V gene's germline CDR1 is LGHNA and CDR2 YNFKEQ. The V gene lost 3 bases and the J gene lost 2 bases, with 14 bases spanning the gap. The CDR3 length is 16 residues. The CDR3 DNA reads as TGTGCCAGCAGCCAGGGGCCGGGTTCAGGCAATCAGCCCCAGCATTTT. Its translation is CASSQGPGSGNQPQHF.

The chain has TRBV7-9 and TRBJ1-6; D may be TRBD1 (5 bases). The germline V and J ends were trimmed by 5 bases and 8 bases, with 19 bases remaining between them. The length of the CDR3 is 16 residues. Germline lookup yields CDR1 SEHNR and CDR2 FQNEAQ (reference sequence). The CDR3 protein is CASSVLGGTDYSPLHF. For the CDR3, the DNA is TGTGCCAGCAGCGTTCTTGGGGGGACGGATTATTCACCCCTCCACTTT.

The chain couples TRBV28 to TRBJ2-7, with 8 bases identical to TRBD2. The CDR3 sequence is 15 residues long. Germline CDR1 is MDHEN and CDR2 is SYDVKM. The V segment lost 2 bases and the J segment 3 bases; nucleotides outside the gene matches: 6. CDR3 nucleotide sequence: TGTGCCAGCAGTTTAGCGGGGGGCCTCCACTACGAGCAGTACTTC. Translating it yields CASSLAGGLHYEQYF.

The rearrangement links TRBV11-2 to TRBJ2-5; TRBD2 agrees at 9 bases. V shed 6 bases, J shed 4 bases, and the junction held 6 bases outside the gene matches. Germline values: CDR1 SGHAT, CDR2 FQNNGV. The CDR3 sequence is 14 residues long. The CDR3 nucleotides read TGTGCCAGCAGGAATATAGCGGGGGTAGAGACCCAGTACTTC. Amino acids: CASRNIAGVETQYF.

This clone was detected a few times. The V call is TRBV7-2, the J call TRBJ1-2; D gene ambiguous. V was shortened by 5 bases and J by 4 bases, with 5 bases between the two germline ends. Looked up from germline, CDR1 is SGHTA and CDR2 is FQGNSA. This CDR3 has 11 residues. DNA of the CDR3: TGTGCCAGCAGCCCCTCCTATGGCTACACCTTC. Protein product: CASSPSYGYTF.